This passage covers 10 T cell receptor beta chains from one sample sequenced in a study of blood T cell repertoires in COVID-19. Repertoires were generated with immunoSEQ multiplex PCR, while TCRdb's copy carries only in-frame clones and drops some. The top ten clones hold roughly 30% of a sample with around 83,000 clones, 75% to 90% of them seen once. The material sequenced was peripheral blood. These TCRs come from a man aged 45-60 years with active or convalescent COVID-19.

The V gene is TRBV7-6, the J gene TRBJ2-1; no definite D call. Trimming shortened V by 2 bases and J by 0 bases, and 8 bases separated the two germline ends. The CDR3 spans 15 residues. The germline V gene encodes CDR1 SGHVS and CDR2 FNYEAQ. CDR3 sequence: CASSLSLFSYNEQFF. The CDR3 DNA follows: TGTGCCAGCAGCTTATCCCTCTTCTCCTACAATGAGCAGTTCTTC.

This chain links TRBV6-1 with TRBJ2-7; 7 bases match TRBD2. From germline, CDR1 is MNHNS and CDR2 SASEGT. The CDR3 loop spans 16 amino acids. With 4 bases clipped from V and 5 bases from J, the junction kept 14 bases outside the gene matches. Here the CDR3 DNA reads TGTGCCAGCAGTGTTTGGGAGGGTACGGTGCAGGACGAGCAGTACTTC. This encodes CASSVWEGTVQDEQYF.

The chain combines TRBV7-2 with TRBJ1-5; a possible D gene is TRBD1 (5 bases). This CDR3 region has 15 residues. Germline V gene data show CDR1 as SGHTA and CDR2 as FQGNSA. V was cut by 5 bases and J by 2 bases, with 13 bases left in between. CDR3 protein: CASSPRAGGNQPQHF. The CDR3 nucleotides are TGTGCCAGCAGCCCCCGGGCGGGGGGCAATCAGCCCCAGCATTTT.

This clone was recorded only once. The chain links TRBV6-5 to TRBJ1-1; 9 nucleotides line up with TRBD1. The CDR3 contains 12 residues. The germline V gene has CDR1 MNHEY and CDR2 SVGAGI. With V trimmed by 5 bases and J by 7 bases, 2 bases remained unmatched. CDR3 nucleotide sequence: TGTGCCAGCAGTATGGGACAGGGTGAAGCTTTCTTT. This sequence encodes CASSMGQGEAFF.

The chain couples TRBV28 to TRBJ1-2, with D tentatively TRBD1 (6 bases). The CDR3 runs 13 residues. Trimming took 11 bases from V and 7 from J, leaving 20 bases between them. Germline V gene sequence: CDR1 MDHEN, CDR2 SYDVKM. DNA for the CDR3: TGTGCCGTTCAAGACCAGGGGTGGTCTGGCTACACCTTC. Protein: CAVQDQGWSGYTF.

This rearrangement joins TRBV7-2 to TRBJ2-7, with D maybe TRBD2 (5 bases). This CDR3 comprises 14 residues. Trimming removed 5 bases at V and 0 bases at J, with 11 bases between. The germline V gene has CDR1 SGHTA and CDR2 FQGNSA. The CDR3 is CASSGNSVSYEQYF. The CDR3 nucleotides read TGTGCCAGCAGCGGGAATAGCGTCTCCTACGAGCAGTACTTC.

The rearrangement joins TRBV18 to TRBJ2-5; TRBD2 agrees at 8 bases. This CDR3 spans 15 amino acids. Losses at the gene ends were 3 bases for V and 5 bases for J; bases not matched to a gene: 8. Germline CDR1 reads KGHSH; CDR2 reads LQKENI. The CDR3 loop reads CASSPTRGATETQYF. In DNA, the CDR3 is TGTGCCAGCTCACCCACGCGGGGGGCCACGGAGACCCAGTACTTC. The full variable domain, rest sourced from reference TRBV18 and TRBJ2-5, is NAGVMQNPRHLVRRRGQEARLRCSPMKGHSHVYWYRQLPEEGLKFMVYLQKENIIDESGMPKERFSAEFPKEGPSILRIQQVVRGDSAAYFCASSPTRGATETQYFGPGTRLLVL.

This rearrangement joins TRBV4-1 to TRBJ1-1, with 7 positions matching TRBD1. V was pared by 2 bases and J by 0 bases, with 6 bases of the junction left unmatched. The CDR3 is 16 residues long. CDR1 is MGHRA and CDR2 is YSYEKL in the germline V gene. The CDR3 sequence: CASSQQGTALNTEAFF. In DNA form, the CDR3 reads TGCGCCAGCAGCCAACAGGGGACAGCTCTGAACACTGAAGCTTTCTTT.

The chain uses TRBV27 and TRBJ1-3, with D unresolved. Germline CDR1 reads MNHEY; CDR2 reads SMNVEV (reference sequence). The V gene lost 5 bases and the J gene lost 4 bases, with 9 bases spanning the gap. This CDR3 contains 13 residues. In nucleotides, the CDR3 is TGTGCCAGCAGTGAAGCCTCCGGAAACACCATATATTTT. It encodes CASSEASGNTIYF.

The CDR3 reads CASSKFGGRVYEQYF. The DNA of the CDR3 is TGTGCCAGTAGTAAGTTCGGCGGGAGAGTCTACGAGCAGTACTTC. V and J are TRBV19 and TRBJ2-7; 7 nucleotides line up with TRBD2. The CDR3 is 15 amino acids. Germline V CDR1 and CDR2: LNHDA, SQIVND (reference sequence). V trimming: 4 bases; J trimming: 3 bases; junction bases outside the gene matches: 9. The full variable domain, rest sourced from reference TRBV19 and TRBJ2-7, is DGGITQSPKYLFRKEGQNVTLSCEQNLNHDAMYWYRQDPGQGLRLIYYSQIVNDFQKGDIAEGYSVSREKKESFPLTVTSAQKNPTAFYLCASSKFGGRVYEQYFGPGTRLTVT.